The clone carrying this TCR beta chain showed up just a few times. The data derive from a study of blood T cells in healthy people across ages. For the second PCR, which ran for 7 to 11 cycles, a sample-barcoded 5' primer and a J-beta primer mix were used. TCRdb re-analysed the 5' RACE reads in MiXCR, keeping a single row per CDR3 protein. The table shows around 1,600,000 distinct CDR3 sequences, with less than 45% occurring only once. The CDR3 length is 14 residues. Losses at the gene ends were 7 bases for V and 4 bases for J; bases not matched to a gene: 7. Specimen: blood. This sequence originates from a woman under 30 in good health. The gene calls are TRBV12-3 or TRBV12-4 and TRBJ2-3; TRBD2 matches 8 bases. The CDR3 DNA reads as TGTGCCAGCACCCGGACTAGCAGATCAGATACGCAGTATTTT. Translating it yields CASTRTSRSDTQYF.